This T cell receptor beta chain was profiled in a study of cytomegalovirus exposure and HLA in healthy donors. Findings of the study overall: Later analysis found that TCR beta chains associated with HLA were more clonally expanded than other, equally common chains. Some V segments (TRBV6-2 and TRBV6-3 among them) were excluded as indistinguishable.

CDR3 size: 16 residues. V gave up 9 bases and J gave up 2 bases; unmatched junction bases: 10. In germline, CDR1 is LNHDA, CDR2 SQIVND (reference sequence). In regard to this clone: The antigen remains undetermined.

In the PCR, 60 Vbeta and 13 Jbeta primers were used. Assay: immunoSEQ multiplex PCR; the TCRdb copy retains only in-frame clones and omits some. The data show some 120,000 clones, approximately 80% seen once. The TCR sequence derives from a woman in her thirties or forties in good health and CMV-seropositive. This chain joins TRBV19 and TRBJ2-6; 7 bases fit TRBD1. The sequencing sample was made of PBMCs. In DNA, the CDR3 is TGTGCCAGCCACAGGACAGGTACTACTGGGGCCAACGTCCTGACTTTC. Encoded protein: CASHRTGTTGANVLTF.